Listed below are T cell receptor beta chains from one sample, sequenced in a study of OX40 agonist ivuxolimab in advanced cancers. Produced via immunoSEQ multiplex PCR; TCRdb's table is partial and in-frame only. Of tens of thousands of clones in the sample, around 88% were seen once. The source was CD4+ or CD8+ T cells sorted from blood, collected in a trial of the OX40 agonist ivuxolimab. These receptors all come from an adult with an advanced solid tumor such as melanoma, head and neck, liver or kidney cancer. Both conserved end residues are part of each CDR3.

CDR3 protein: CAWSRGPMGTEAFF; V gene: TRBV30
CDR3 protein: CAWTLASGYNEQFF; V gene: TRBV30
CDR3 protein: CASSLTGTSPGELFF; V gene: TRBV28
CDR3 protein: CASSLRTLQGMGATNEKLFF; V gene: TRBV5-1
CDR3 protein: CASRIRGQETQYF; V gene: TRBV12-2
CDR3 protein: CSVLAGGYEQYF; V gene: TRBV29-1
CDR3 protein: CASSVGGMNTEAFF; V gene: TRBV9
CDR3 protein: CATSRPSGSADTQYF; V gene: TRBV15
CDR3 protein: CASSVGGAGNQPQHF; V gene: TRBV6-1
CDR3 protein: CASSLPQGFSYEQYF; V gene: TRBV5-8
CDR3 protein: CASSLATALGSEAFF; V gene: TRBV5-1
CDR3 protein: CASSIRDRPYEQYF; V gene: TRBV19
CDR3 protein: CASSALSGVPTEAFF; V gene: TRBV9
CDR3 protein: CASSPPGGTQETQYF; V gene: TRBV6-6
CDR3 protein: CASSQNGRQGGYEQYF; V gene: TRBV27
CDR3 protein: CASSEYGDGRGQDTQYF; V gene: TRBV25-1
CDR3 protein: CASSRRLAYSGANVLTF; V gene: TRBV28
CDR3 protein: CASSQDRQFRYEQYF; V gene: TRBV14
CDR3 protein: CSAYDRLGYTF; V gene: TRBV20-1
CDR3 protein: CATSRDFTDTQYF; V gene: TRBV15
CDR3 protein: CASSFSRANTGELFF; V gene: TRBV7-6
CDR3 protein: CASSEAPVPGNTIYF; V gene: TRBV6-1
CDR3 protein: CSAILGIELFF; V gene: TRBV20-1
CDR3 protein: CASSQEGTSSYNEQFF; V gene: TRBV4-1
CDR3 protein: CASSDRFNEQFF; V gene: TRBV2
CDR3 protein: CASSLALFYGYTF; V gene: TRBV5-1
CDR3 protein: CASSVEGTGVNIQYF; V gene: TRBV9
CDR3 protein: CASRTDRGPSQETQYF; V gene: TRBV5-6